This T cell receptor (beta chain) was documented in a study of PD-L1 blockade in urothelial cancer. About the study: Male sex and bladder-origin urothelial cancer characterized about 90% of the roughly 30 patients. Researchers found blood samples held a median of roughly 140,000 T cells.

From germline, CDR1 is SGHTA and CDR2 FQGNSA. There are 13 residues in the CDR3. With 1 base removed from V and 1 base from J, the gap between germline ends came to 4 bases. Sequencing used immunoSEQ multiplex PCR; TCRdb keeps in-frame clones, though not all of them. The sample records 50,000 to 60,000 clones, roughly 84% being singletons. Overall study findings and caveats: Lower than median blood TCR clonality before treatment predicted better survival.

On this clone: Its antigen is as yet unknown.

The starting material was PBMCs, obtained around atezolizumab (anti-PD-L1) treatment. V usage is TRBV7-2 and J usage is TRBJ2-5; D ambiguous. The receptor was isolated from a man aged 50 to 59 with urothelial cancer. CDR3 DNA: TGTGCCAGCAGCTTAGTCAGCCAAGAGACCCAGTACTTC. Translating gives CASSLVSQETQYF.